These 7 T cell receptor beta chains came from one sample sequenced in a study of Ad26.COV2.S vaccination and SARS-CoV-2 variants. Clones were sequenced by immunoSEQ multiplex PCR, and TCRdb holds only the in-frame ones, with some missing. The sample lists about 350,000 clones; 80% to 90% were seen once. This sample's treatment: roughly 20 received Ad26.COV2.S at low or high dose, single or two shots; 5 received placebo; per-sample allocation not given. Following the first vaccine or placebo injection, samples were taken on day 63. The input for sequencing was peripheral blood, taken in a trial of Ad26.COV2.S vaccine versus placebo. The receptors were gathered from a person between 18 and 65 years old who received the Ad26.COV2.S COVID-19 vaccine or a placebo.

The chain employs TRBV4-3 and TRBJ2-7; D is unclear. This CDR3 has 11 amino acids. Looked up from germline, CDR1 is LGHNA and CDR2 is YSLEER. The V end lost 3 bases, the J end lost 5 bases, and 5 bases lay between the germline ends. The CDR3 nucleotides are TGCGCCAGCAGCCAGGCACACGAGCAGTACTTC. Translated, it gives CASSQAHEQYF.

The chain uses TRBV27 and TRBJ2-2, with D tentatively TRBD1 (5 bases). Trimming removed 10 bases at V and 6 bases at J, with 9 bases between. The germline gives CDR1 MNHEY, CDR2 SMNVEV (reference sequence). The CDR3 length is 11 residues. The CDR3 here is CATQGPGELFF. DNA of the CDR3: TGTGCCACCCAGGGTCCCGGGGAGCTGTTTTTT.

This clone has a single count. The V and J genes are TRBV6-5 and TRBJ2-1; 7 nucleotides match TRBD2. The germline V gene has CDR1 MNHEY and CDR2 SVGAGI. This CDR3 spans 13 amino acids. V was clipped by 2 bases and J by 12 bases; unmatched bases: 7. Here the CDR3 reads CASSYPSGEGQFF. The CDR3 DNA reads TGTGCCAGCAGTTACCCGAGTGGGGAGGGGCAGTTCTTC.

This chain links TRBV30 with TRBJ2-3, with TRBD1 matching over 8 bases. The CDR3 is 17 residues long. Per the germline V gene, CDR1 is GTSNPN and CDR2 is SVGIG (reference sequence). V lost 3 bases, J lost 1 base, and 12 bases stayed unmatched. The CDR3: CAWSPLTLDRGTDTQYF. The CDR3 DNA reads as TGTGCCTGGAGCCCCTTAACCTTGGACAGGGGCACAGATACGCAGTATTTT.

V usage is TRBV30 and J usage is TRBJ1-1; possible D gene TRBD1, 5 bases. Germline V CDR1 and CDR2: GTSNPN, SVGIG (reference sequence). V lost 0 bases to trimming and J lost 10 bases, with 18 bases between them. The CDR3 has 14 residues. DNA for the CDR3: TGTGCCTGGAGTGTAGTTCAGGCCCGGGGGGTAGCTTTCTTT. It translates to CAWSVVQARGVAFF.

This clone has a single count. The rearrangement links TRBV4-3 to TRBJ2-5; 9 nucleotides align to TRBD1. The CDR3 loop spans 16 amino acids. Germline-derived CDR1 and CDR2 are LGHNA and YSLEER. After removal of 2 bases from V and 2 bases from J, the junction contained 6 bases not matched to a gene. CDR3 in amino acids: CASSQNAGQGQETQYF. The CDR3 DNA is TGCGCCAGCAGCCAAAACGCGGGACAGGGACAAGAGACCCAGTACTTC.

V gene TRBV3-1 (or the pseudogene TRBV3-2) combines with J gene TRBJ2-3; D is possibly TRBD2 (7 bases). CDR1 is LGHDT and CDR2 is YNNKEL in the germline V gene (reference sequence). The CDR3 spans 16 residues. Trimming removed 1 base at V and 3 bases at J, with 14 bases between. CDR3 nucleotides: TGTGCCAGCAGCCAAGGGAAGGGGGGGACGACAGATACGCAGTATTTT. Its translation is CASSQGKGGTTDTQYF.